This paragraph reports one T cell receptor beta chain. The antigen is not known. The sample belongs to a study of CD8 T cells in Susac syndrome. With random hexamers, reverse transcription was performed on roughly 0.5 to 1 ug of RNA. Amplification of TCR beta CDR3 was carried out by immunoSEQ multiplex PCR, which covered 54 Vbeta and 13 Jbeta segments. TCRdb re-called the immunoSEQ multiplex PCR reads through MiXCR, storing one row per CDR3 protein. The profile shows about 130,000 distinct CDR3 sequences, just under 95% of them singletons. Trimming removed 0 bases from V and 3 bases from J, with 8 bases in between. CDR3 size: 14 residues. CDR1 MNHEY and CDR2 SVGAGI come from the germline V gene. Healthy donors formed controls matched for age and sex. TEMRA cells were FACS-enriched, unlike CD8+ and CD4+ T cells, which were negatively isolated. Study results and caveats: Only a relatively small number of individuals were included in the TCR sequencing and HLA analysis.

Sequenced sample: CD4+ T cells from PBMCs. The clonotype comes from a human donor in good health. The chain recombines TRBV6-5 with TRBJ2-5; D remains ambiguous. CDR3 residues: CASSYSNRKETQYF. The CDR3 nucleotides read TGTGCCAGCAGTTACTCGAATAGGAAAGAGACCCAGTACTTC.